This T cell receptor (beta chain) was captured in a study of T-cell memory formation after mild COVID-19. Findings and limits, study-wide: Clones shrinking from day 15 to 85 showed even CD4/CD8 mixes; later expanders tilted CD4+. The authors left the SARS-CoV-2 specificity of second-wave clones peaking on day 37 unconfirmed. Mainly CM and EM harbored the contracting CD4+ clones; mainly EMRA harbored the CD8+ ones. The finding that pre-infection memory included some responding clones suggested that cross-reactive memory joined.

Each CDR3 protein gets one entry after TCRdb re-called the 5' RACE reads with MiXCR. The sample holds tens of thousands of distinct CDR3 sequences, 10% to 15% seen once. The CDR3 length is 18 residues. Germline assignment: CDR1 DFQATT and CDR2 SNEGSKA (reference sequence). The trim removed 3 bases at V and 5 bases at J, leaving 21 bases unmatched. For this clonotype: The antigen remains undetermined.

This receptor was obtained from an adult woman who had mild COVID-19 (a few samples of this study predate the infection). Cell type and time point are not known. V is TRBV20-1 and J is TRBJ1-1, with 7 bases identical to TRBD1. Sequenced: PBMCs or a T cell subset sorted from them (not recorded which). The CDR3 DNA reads TGCAGTGCTAGTTTTGACAGGGAATATGTTGGGAGGATAACTGAAGCTTTCTTT. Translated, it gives CSASFDREYVGRITEAFF.